This T cell receptor beta chain was recovered during a study of molecular identifiers for immune sequencing clone quantification. MiXCR, applied by TCRdb to the PCR reads, yields one record per CDR3 protein. The table shows around 70,000 distinct CDR3 sequences, with about 18% occurring only once. Germline CDR1 is MRHNA and CDR2 is SNTAGT. The CDR3 runs to 19 residues. Trimming took 5 bases from V and 1 from J; bases not matched to a gene: 18. This clonotype was counted many times. The V gene is TRBV6-4, the J gene TRBJ2-3; 7 nucleotides match TRBD2. This TCR was recovered from a human donor in good health. Some libraries in this study had Jurkat cell RNA spiked in. Sequencing was done on a sample of naive CD8+ T cells from blood, with Jurkat cell RNA spiked in. Regarding subset: FACS-sorted CD8+CD4-CCR7+CD45RA+ naive T cells. CDR3 protein: CASSPAVAGKTYRTDTQYF. Written as DNA, the CDR3 is TGTGCCAGCAGTCCCGCGGTAGCGGGTAAAACCTATCGCACAGATACGCAGTATTTT.